This TCR beta chain was sequenced in a study of blood T cell repertoires in COVID-19. The assay was immunoSEQ multiplex PCR, and TCRdb's table has in-frame clones only and misses some. The sample carries a few hundred thousand clones, about 81% recorded once. The V and J ends lost 4 bases and 5 bases, in that order; junction bases with no gene match: 10. This CDR3 spans 16 amino acids. CDR1 and CDR2 from the germline V gene are MNHEY and SVGAGI. One Seattle source followed patients from active infection through their disease course. The specimen was peripheral blood. This receptor was obtained from a woman in her 70s with COVID-19, enrolled during active disease. The J gene is TRBJ2-7, the V gene TRBV6-5, with 11 bases identical to TRBD2. CDR3 DNA sequence: TGTGCCAGCAGTTCCGCCTCTAGCGGGAGGAGACACGAGCAGTACTTC. This gives the protein CASSSASSGRRHEQYF.